This T cell receptor beta chain was found in a study of T cell responses to AZD1222 COVID-19 vaccine. Study results and limitations: Regions 160-218 and 743-854 dominated among vaccine-associated CD4 TCRs spanning spike. No day 14 peak samples; only post-peak repertoires were characterized. The number of AZD1222 recipients seropositive at baseline was only 6 or 7. Reportedly, close to half of spike-specific TCRs are directed against unmutated variant regions.

Regarding this clone: What it binds is not known.

The V end was cut by 0 bases, the J end by 13 bases, with 12 bases between. This CDR3 contains 13 residues. Clones were read by immunoSEQ multiplex PCR, and TCRdb kept only the in-frame ones, dropping some. Among 120,000 or so clones listed, approximately 88% were seen once. Sequencing was performed on peripheral blood, taken on day 0 of AZD1222 vaccination. This sequence was found in an adult in good health. V and J are TRBV12-3 or TRBV12-4 and TRBJ1-4, with D possibly being TRBD1 (6 bases). CDR3 nucleotide sequence: TGTGCCAGCAGTTTAGCGCTAGGGGGATCACTGTTTTTT. Encoded protein: CASSLALGGSLFF.